The rows below give T cell receptor beta chains drawn from one sample of a study of blood T cell repertoires in COVID-19. TCRdb keeps only in-frame clones here, not all; method: immunoSEQ multiplex PCR. The sample consists of about 200,000 clones, roughly 85% of them appearing once. Sequencing used PBMCs or T cells enriched from blood (not recorded which). These receptors came from a man aged 40-49 years who had recovered from COVID-19. Each CDR3 is given with its conserved first and last residue. The order of the fields is CDR3 length, V gene, D gene, clone size, J gene, CDR3 protein, CDR3 DNA. The D gene is left open where the match is weak. Rows may omit the clone size; those that give it use once, few, many or a size class.

17	TRBV18	TRBD2	-	TRBJ2-1	CASSPRPGTSAYNEQFF	TGTGCCAGCTCACCGAGGCCGGGGACTAGTGCGTACAATGAGCAGTTCTTC
14	TRBV24-1	-	few	TRBJ2-3	CATSDPVRGNTQYF	TGTGCCACCAGTGACCCAGTTAGGGGGAATACGCAGTATTTT
14	TRBV19	-	-	TRBJ1-1	CASSIAPVNTEAFF	TGTGCCAGTAGTATTGCACCAGTGAACACTGAAGCTTTCTTT
14	TRBV5-1	-	-	TRBJ1-2	CASRERTANYGYTF	TGCGCCAGCAGGGAGCGGACGGCTAACTATGGCTACACCTTC
15	TRBV9	TRBD1	-	TRBJ1-5	CASSPNPGQGEPQHF	TGTGCCAGCAGCCCAAACCCGGGACAGGGAGAGCCCCAGCATTTT
16	TRBV28	-	-	TRBJ2-3	CASTKGGAGARDTQYF	TGTGCCAGCACCAAGGGGGGGGCGGGAGCAAGAGATACGCAGTATTTT
15	TRBV15	-	-	TRBJ2-5	CATSSSPWEQETQYF	TGTGCCACCAGCAGCTCACCATGGGAGCAAGAGACCCAGTACTTC
15	TRBV5-1	-	-	TRBJ2-7	CASSWGDKDGYEQYF	TGCGCCAGCAGCTGGGGAGACAAGGACGGCTACGAGCAGTACTTC
16	TRBV2	TRBD2	-	TRBJ2-2	CASGMTSGRGSGELFF	TGTGCCAGCGGAATGACTAGCGGGAGAGGGTCCGGGGAGCTGTTTTTT
12	TRBV3-1/TRBV3-2	-	-	TRBJ2-7	CASSHSSYEQYF	TGTGCCAGCAGCCACAGCTCCTACGAGCAGTACTTC
18	TRBV2	TRBD1	-	TRBJ1-4	CASRVFPGQGAENEKLFF	TGTGCCAGCAGGGTTTTTCCGGGACAGGGGGCTGAGAATGAAAAACTGTTTTTT
14	TRBV6-5	-	-	TRBJ1-6	CASTNTPYADPLHF	TGTGCCAGCACAAACACCCCGTATGCGGATCCCCTCCACTTT
15	TRBV27	TRBD1	-	TRBJ2-5	CASRGKTGGRETQYF	TGTGCCAGCAGGGGAAAGACAGGGGGTAGGGAGACCCAGTACTTC
15	TRBV6-5	-	-	TRBJ1-5	CASRTLDKPDQPQHF	TGTGCCAGCAGGACCCTGGACAAACCGGATCAGCCCCAGCATTTT
16	TRBV10-3	-	-	TRBJ2-4	CAISDPGTGLGNIQYF	TGTGCCATCAGTGATCCCGGGACAGGACTAGGAAACATTCAGTACTTC
13	TRBV27	TRBD2	-	TRBJ2-1	CASTLAGANEQFF	TGTGCCAGCACTCTCGCGGGAGCCAATGAGCAGTTCTTC
15	TRBV6-4	TRBD2	-	TRBJ2-1	CASSDQLAGYNEQFF	TGTGCCAGCAGTGACCAACTAGCGGGGTACAATGAGCAGTTCTTC
14	TRBV3-1/TRBV3-2	-	-	TRBJ1-1	CASSLQGGGTEAFF	TGTGCCAGCAGCCTACAGGGTGGTGGCACTGAAGCTTTCTTT
14	TRBV6-5	TRBD1	-	TRBJ1-2	CASRPGQGGSGYTF	TGTGCCAGCAGACCGGGACAGGGAGGGTCTGGCTACACCTTC
12	TRBV5-8	-	-	TRBJ1-2	CASSIAVRGYTF	TGTGCCAGCAGCATCGCGGTTAGGGGCTACACCTTC
12	TRBV30	-	-	TRBJ2-1	CAWSVQVDEQFF	TGTGCCTGGAGTGTACAGGTAGATGAGCAGTTCTTC
14	TRBV29-1	-	-	TRBJ1-2	CSVDSKGRDPGYTF	TGCAGCGTTGATTCAAAGGGGAGGGACCCAGGCTACACCTTC
14	TRBV6-5	-	-	TRBJ2-7	CASSYAGNSYEQYF	TGTGCCAGCAGTTACGCGGGGAACTCCTACGAGCAGTACTTC
15	TRBV28	-	-	TRBJ1-4	CASSLDRGGGEKLFF	TGTGCCAGCAGTTTAGATCGAGGCGGAGGGGAAAAACTGTTTTTT
14	TRBV28	-	few	TRBJ1-4	CASSEGATNEKLFF	TGTGCCAGCAGCGAGGGGGCAACTAATGAAAAACTGTTTTTT
14	TRBV6-5	-	-	TRBJ2-3	CASGTTPGTDTQYF	TGTGCCAGCGGCACTACACCTGGCACAGATACGCAGTATTTT
15	TRBV4-1	TRBD2	-	TRBJ2-1	CASSFSGSSYNEQFF	TGCGCCAGCAGCTTTAGCGGGAGCTCCTACAATGAGCAGTTCTTC
14	TRBV7-9	TRBD1	-	TRBJ1-2	CASSDTGGIGGYTF	TGTGCCAGCAGCGACACAGGGGGCATAGGTGGCTACACCTTC